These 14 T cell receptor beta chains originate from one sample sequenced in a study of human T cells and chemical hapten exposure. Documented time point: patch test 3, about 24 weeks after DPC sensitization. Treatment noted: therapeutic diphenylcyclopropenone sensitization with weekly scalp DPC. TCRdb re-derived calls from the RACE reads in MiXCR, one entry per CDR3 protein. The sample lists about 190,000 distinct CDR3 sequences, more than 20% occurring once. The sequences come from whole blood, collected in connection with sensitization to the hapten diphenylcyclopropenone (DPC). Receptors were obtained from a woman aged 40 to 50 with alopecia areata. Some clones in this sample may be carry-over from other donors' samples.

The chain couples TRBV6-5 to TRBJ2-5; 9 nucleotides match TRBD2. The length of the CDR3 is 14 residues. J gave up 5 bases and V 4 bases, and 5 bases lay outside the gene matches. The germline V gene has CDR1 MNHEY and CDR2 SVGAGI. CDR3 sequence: CASSFGLARETQYF. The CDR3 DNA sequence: TGTGCCAGCAGTTTCGGACTAGCGAGGGAGACCCAGTACTTC.

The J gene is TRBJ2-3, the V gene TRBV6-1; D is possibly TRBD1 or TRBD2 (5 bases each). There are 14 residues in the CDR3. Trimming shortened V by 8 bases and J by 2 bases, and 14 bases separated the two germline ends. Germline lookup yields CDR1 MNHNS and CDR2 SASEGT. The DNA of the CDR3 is TGTGCCAGCCGAGCCGGGACGAACACAGATACGCAGTATTTT. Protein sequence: CASRAGTNTDTQYF.

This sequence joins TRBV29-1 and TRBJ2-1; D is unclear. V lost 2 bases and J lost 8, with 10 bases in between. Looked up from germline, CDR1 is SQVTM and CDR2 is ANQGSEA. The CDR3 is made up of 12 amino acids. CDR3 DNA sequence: TGCAGCGTTGAAACCGGGTACTATGAGCAGTTCTTC. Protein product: CSVETGYYEQFF.

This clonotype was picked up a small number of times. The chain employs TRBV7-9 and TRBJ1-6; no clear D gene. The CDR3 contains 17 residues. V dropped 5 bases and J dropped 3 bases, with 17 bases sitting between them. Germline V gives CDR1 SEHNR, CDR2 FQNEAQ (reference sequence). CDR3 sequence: CASSPGVVADYNSPLHF. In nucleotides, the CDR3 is TGTGCCAGCAGCCCGGGAGTAGTCGCAGACTATAATTCACCCCTCCACTTT.

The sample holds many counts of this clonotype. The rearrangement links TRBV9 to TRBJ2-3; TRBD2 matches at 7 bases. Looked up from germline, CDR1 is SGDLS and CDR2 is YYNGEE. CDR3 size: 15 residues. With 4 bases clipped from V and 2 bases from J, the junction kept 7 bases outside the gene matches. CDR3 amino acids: CASSLRDYNTDTQYF. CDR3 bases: TGTGCCAGCAGCCTCAGGGACTACAACACAGATACGCAGTATTTT.

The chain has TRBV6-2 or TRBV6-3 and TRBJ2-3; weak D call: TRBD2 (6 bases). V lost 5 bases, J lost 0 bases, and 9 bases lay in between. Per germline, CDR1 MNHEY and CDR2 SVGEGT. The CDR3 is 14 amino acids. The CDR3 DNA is TGTGCCAGCAGTCACGGGGGTAGCACAGATACGCAGTATTTT. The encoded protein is CASSHGGSTDTQYF.

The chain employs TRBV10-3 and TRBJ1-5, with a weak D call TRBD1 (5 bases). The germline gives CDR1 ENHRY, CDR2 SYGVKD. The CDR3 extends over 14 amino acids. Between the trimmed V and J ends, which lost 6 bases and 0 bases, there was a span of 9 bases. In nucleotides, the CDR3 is TGTGCCATCAGCCCCAGGGCTAGCAATCAGCCCCAGCATTTT. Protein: CAISPRASNQPQHF.

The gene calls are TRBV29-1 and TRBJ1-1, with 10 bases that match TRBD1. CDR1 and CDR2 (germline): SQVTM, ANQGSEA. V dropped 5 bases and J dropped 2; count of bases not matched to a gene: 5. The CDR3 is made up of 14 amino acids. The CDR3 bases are TGCAGCGTTATGACAGGGGGCGGAAACACTGAAGCTTTCTTT. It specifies CSVMTGGGNTEAFF.

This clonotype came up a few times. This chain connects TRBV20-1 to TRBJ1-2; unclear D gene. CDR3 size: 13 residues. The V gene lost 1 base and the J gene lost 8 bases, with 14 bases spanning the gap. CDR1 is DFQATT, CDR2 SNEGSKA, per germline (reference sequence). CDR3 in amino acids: CSARVIGLRGYTF. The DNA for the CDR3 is TGCAGTGCTAGAGTTATAGGCCTCCGGGGCTACACCTTC.

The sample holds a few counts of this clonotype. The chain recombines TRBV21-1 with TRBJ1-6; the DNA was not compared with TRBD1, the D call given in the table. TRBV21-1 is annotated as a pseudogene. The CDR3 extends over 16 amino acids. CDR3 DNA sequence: TGTGCCAGCAGCAAAGTCTCGGGACAGGATAATTCACCCCTCCACTTT. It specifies CASSKVSGQDNSPLHF.

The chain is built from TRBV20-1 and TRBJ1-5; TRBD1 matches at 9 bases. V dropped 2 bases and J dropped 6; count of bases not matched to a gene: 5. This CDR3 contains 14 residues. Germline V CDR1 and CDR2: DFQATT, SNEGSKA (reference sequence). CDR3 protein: CSARMGQGGQPQHF. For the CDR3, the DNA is TGCAGTGCTAGAATGGGACAGGGAGGTCAGCCCCAGCATTTT.

In DNA, the CDR3 is TGTGCCAGCAGTTCCCCCGGACGGGGCGGCACCGGGGAGCTGTTTTTT. It translates to CASSSPGRGGTGELFF. The chain is built from TRBV27 and TRBJ2-2; tentatively, D is TRBD1 or TRBD2 (5 bases each). The ends were cut back, 4 bases at V and 4 bases at J, with 16 bases in the middle. The germline CDR1 and CDR2 sequences are MNHEY and SMNVEV (reference sequence). The CDR3 sequence is 16 residues long.

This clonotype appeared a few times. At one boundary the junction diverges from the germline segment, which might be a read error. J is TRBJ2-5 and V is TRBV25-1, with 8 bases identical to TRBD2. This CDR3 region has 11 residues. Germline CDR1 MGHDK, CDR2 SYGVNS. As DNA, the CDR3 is TGTGCCAGCAGTGTCGGGGGGGTTCACCACTTC. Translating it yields CASSVGGVHHF.

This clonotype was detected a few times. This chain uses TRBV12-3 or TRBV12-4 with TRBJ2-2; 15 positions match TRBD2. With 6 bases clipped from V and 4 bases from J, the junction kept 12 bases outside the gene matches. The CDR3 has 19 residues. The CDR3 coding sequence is TGTGCCAGCAGCCGCCCGGGGGGACTAGCGGGAGGCGGCACCGGGGAGCTGTTTTTT. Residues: CASSRPGGLAGGGTGELFF.